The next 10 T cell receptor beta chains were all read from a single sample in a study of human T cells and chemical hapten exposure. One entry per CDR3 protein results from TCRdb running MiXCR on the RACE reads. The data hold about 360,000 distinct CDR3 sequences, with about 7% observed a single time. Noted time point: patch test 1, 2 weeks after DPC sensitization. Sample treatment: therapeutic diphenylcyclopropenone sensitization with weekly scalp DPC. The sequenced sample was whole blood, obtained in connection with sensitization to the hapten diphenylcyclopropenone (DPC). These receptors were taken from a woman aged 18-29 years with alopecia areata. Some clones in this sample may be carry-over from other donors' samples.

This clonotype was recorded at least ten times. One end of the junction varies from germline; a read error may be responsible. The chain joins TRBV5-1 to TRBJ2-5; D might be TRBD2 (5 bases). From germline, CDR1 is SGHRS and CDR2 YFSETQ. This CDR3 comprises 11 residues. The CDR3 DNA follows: TGTGCCAGCAGGAGGCAAGAGACCCAGTACTTC. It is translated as CASRRQETQYF.

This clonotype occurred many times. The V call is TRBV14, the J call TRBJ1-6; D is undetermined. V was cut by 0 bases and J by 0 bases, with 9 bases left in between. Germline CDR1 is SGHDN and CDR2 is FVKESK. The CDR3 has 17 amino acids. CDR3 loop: CASSQEGPSSYNSPLHF. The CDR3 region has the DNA TGTGCCAGCAGCCAAGAGGGCCCAAGCTCCTATAATTCACCCCTCCACTTT.

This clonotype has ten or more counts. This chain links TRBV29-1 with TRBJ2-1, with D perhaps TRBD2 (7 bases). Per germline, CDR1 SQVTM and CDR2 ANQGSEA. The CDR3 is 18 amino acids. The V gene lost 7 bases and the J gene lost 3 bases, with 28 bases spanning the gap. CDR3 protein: CSDIGSQGKWDYYNEQFF. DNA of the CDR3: TGCAGCGATATAGGTTCACAGGGAAAGTGGGACTACTACAATGAGCAGTTCTTC.

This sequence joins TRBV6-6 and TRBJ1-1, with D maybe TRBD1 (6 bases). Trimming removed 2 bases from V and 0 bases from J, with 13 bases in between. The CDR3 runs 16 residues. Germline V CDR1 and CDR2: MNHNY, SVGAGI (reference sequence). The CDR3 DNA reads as TGTGCCAGCAGTTACACCGTGACAGGAATGAACACTGAAGCTTTCTTT. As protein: CASSYTVTGMNTEAFF.

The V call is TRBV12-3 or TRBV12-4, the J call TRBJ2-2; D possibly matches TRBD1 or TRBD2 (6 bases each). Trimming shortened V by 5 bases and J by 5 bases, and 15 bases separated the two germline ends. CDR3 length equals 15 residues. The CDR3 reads CASSPPTGATGELFF. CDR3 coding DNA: TGTGCCAGCAGTCCCCCCACGGGGGCAACCGGGGAGCTGTTTTTT.

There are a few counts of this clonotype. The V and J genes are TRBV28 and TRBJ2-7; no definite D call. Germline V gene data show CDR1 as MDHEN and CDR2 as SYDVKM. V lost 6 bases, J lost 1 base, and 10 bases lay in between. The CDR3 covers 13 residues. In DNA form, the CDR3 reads TGTGCCAGCAGGGGCCCTGATTCCTACGAGCAGTACTTC. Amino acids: CASRGPDSYEQYF.

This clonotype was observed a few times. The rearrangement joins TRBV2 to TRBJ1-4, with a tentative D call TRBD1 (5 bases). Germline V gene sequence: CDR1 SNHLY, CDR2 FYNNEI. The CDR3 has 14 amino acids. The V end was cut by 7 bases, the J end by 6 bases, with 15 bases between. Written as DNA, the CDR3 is TGTGCCAGCAAGATCGGGACGCATGATGAAAAACTGTTTTTT. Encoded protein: CASKIGTHDEKLFF.

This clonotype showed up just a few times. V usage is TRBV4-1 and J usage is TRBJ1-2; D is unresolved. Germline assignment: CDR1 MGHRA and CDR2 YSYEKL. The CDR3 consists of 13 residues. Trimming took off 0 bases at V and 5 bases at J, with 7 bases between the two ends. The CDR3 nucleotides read TGCGCCAGCAGCCAAGATAACCTATATGGCTACACCTTC. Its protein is CASSQDNLYGYTF.

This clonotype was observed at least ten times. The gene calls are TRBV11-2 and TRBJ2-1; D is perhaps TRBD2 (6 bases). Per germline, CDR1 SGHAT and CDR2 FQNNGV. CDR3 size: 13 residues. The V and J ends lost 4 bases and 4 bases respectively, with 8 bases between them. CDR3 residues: CASSSTSYNEQFF. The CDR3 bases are TGTGCCAGCAGCTCGACTAGTTACAATGAGCAGTTCTTC.

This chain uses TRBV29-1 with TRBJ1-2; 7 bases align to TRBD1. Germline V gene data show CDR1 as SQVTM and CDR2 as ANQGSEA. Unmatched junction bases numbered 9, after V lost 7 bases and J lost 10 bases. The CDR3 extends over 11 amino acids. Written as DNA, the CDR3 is TGCAGCGCGAGGAGACAGGGCTTCTACACCTTC. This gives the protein CSARRQGFYTF.